This TCR beta chain was documented in a study of a mutant IDH1 vaccine in newly diagnosed glioma. Study-wide background: Beginning 4-6 weeks after radiotherapy alone, or with temozolomide cycles, vaccination took place.

Germline CDR1 reads LNHDA; CDR2 reads SQIVND (reference sequence). The V gene lost 5 bases and the J gene lost 13 bases, with 18 bases spanning the gap. The CDR3 sequence is 13 residues long. Time point indicated: week 35, safety follow-up. Doses of 300 ug of mutant IDH1 20-mer peptide were given with topical imiquimod. Vaccination of patients was performed eight times, in weeks 1, 3, 5, 7, 11, 15, 19 and 23. With respect to this clone: Its matching antigen is unknown.

Data came from immunoSEQ multiplex PCR; TCRdb stores just in-frame clones and leaves some out. The sample holds around 57,000 clones, less than 90% seen once. J is TRBJ2-1 and V is TRBV19; D perhaps matches TRBD1 (7 bases). The starting material was PBMCs, obtained from a glioma patient whose treatment included an IDH1 peptide vaccine. The sequence came from a man younger than 40 with glioma. For the CDR3, the DNA is TGTGCCAGTAGTGCGGGACAGTTCCGCCCTCAGTTCTTC. Its translation: CASSAGQFRPQFF.